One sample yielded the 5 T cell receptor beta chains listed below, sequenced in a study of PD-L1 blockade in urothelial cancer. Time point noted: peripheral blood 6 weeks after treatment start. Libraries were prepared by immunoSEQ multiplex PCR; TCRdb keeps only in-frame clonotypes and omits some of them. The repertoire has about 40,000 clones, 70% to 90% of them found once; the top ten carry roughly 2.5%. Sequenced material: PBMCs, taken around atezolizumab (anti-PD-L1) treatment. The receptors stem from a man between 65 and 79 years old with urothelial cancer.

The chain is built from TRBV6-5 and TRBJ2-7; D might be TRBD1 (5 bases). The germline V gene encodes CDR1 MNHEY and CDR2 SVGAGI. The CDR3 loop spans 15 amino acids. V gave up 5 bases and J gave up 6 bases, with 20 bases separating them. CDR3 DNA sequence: TGTGCCAGCAGTGGCCAAGGGCTACTCAGGGCCGAGCAGTACTTC. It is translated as CASSGQGLLRAEQYF.

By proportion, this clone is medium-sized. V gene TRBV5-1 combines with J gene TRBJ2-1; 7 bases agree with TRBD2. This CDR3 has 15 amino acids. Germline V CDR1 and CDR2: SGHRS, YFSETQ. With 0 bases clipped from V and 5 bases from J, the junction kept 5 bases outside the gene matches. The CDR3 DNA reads TGCGCCAGCAGCTTGGGAGGACTAGGTCACAATGAGCAGTTCTTC. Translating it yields CASSLGGLGHNEQFF.

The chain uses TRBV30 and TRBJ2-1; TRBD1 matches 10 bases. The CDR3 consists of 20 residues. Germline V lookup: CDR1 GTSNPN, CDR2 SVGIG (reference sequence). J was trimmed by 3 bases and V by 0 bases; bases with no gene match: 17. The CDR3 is CAWSVFTMGQGPFDYNEQFF. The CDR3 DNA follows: TGTGCCTGGAGTGTCTTCACCATGGGACAGGGGCCGTTTGACTACAATGAGCAGTTCTTC.

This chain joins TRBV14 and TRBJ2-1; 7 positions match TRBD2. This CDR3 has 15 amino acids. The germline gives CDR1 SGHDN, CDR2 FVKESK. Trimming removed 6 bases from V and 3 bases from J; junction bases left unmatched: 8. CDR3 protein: CASRKGLSDYNEQFF. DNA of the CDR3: TGTGCCAGCAGAAAGGGACTATCTGACTACAATGAGCAGTTCTTC.

The CDR3 spells CASSLGGTGSVYEQYF. As DNA, the CDR3 is TGTGCCAGCAGCTTGGGGGGGACGGGCTCAGTTTACGAGCAGTACTTC. The genes are TRBV7-9 and TRBJ2-7, with 7 bases that match TRBD2. Germline values: CDR1 SEHNR, CDR2 FQNEAQ (reference sequence). The CDR3 totals 16 residues. Trimming removed 3 bases from V and 4 bases from J; junction bases left unmatched: 12.